This T cell receptor (beta chain) was recovered during a study of shared T cell receptors in the human thymus. Profiled with immunoSEQ multiplex PCR; TCRdb holds only in-frame clones, not every one. The table records about 380,000 clones, about 95% of them present only once. After removal of 3 bases from V and 2 bases from J, the junction contained 11 bases not matched to a gene. This CDR3 has 18 residues. Germline CDR1 reads SGHRS; CDR2 reads YFSETQ. The J gene is TRBJ2-3, the V gene TRBV5-1, with 11 bases lining up with TRBD2. The source is a human donor. The material sequenced was thymocytes. DNA of the CDR3: TGCGCCAGCAGCTACCGGACTAGCGGGTTGGGGCTCACAGATACGCAGTATTTT. Translated, it gives CASSYRTSGLGLTDTQYF.